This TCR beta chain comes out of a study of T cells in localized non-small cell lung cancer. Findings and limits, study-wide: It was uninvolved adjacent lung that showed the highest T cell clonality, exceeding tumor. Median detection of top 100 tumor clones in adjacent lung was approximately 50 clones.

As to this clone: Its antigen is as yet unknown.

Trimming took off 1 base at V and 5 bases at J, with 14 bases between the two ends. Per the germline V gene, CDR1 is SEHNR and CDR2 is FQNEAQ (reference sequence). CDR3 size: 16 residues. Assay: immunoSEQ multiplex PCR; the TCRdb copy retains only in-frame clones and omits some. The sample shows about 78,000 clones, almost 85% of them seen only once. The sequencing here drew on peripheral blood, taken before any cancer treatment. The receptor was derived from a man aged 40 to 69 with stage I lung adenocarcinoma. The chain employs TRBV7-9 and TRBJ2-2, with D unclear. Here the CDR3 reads CASSLDGVGVTGELFF. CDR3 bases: TGTGCCAGCAGCTTAGACGGCGTAGGAGTGACCGGGGAGCTGTTTTTT.